Below, 18 T cell receptor beta chains from the same sample are listed, as sequenced in a study of cytotoxic CD8 clonotypes in ibrutinib-treated CLL. TCRdb's table, derived via immunoSEQ multiplex PCR, lists solely in-frame clones and lacks some. This sample has under 200,000 clones, with roughly 77% found just once. Sequencing was performed on PBMCs, taken after 12 months of ibrutinib treatment. The receptors here all came from a human donor with chronic lymphocytic leukemia.

This clone was seen a single time. The junction and the germline gene differ at one end; a read error may be behind it. The chain joins TRBV7-7 to TRBJ2-1; tentatively, D is TRBD2 (5 bases). This CDR3 has 17 residues. Germline loops: CDR1 SSHAT, CDR2 FNYEAQ (reference sequence). CDR3 in DNA: TGTGCTAGCAGCTTAGCGTCCGATCCGGCTAGAGACAATGAGCAGTTCTTC. It translates to CASSLASDPARDNEQFF.

This clone showed up just a few times. This chain uses TRBV18 with TRBJ2-2, with D perhaps assigned TRBD1 or TRBD2 (5 bases each). The germline V gene encodes CDR1 KGHSH and CDR2 LQKENI. V gave up 4 bases and J gave up 0 bases, with 15 bases separating them. The length of the CDR3 is 17 residues. The CDR3 DNA follows: TGTGCCAGCTCACGGGACCCCCCGAGCCCGAACACCGGGGAGCTGTTTTTT. Its protein product is CASSRDPPSPNTGELFF.

The J gene is TRBJ1-5, the V gene TRBV6-4; 7 nucleotides agree with TRBD1. J gave up 6 bases and V 4 bases, and 9 bases lay outside the gene matches. This CDR3 is 15 amino acids long. Germline values: CDR1 MRHNA, CDR2 SNTAGT. CDR3 region: CASSVDSSGGQPQHF. The CDR3 bases are TGTGCCAGCAGTGTCGACTCTTCAGGGGGTCAGCCCCAGCATTTT.

The V call is TRBV4-1, the J call TRBJ2-1; 9 nucleotides match TRBD1. The CDR3 has 15 residues. The V gene's germline CDR1 is MGHRA and CDR2 YSYEKL. V shed 3 bases, J shed 5 bases, and the junction held 5 bases outside the gene matches. This CDR3 reads CASSQDRGLNNEQFF. The DNA of the CDR3 is TGCGCCAGCAGCCAGGACAGGGGCCTAAACAATGAGCAGTTCTTC.

This clone has a count of ten or more. The genes are TRBV2 and TRBJ2-7, with D possibly TRBD1 on 6 matching bases. CDR3 length equals 12 residues. V was pared by 10 bases and J by 4 bases, with 14 bases between. The V gene's germline CDR1 is SNHLY and CDR2 FYNNEI. The CDR3 DNA follows: TGTGCCACCCAGGACAGATCTTACGAGCAGTACTTC. Protein product: CATQDRSYEQYF.

Turning to this clone: Other DNA sequences of this sample code for an identical CDR3. This rearrangement joins TRBV28 to TRBJ1-1; D ambiguous. V gave up 2 bases and J gave up 5 bases, with 6 bases separating them. The CDR3 length is 12 residues. Per the germline V gene, CDR1 is MDHEN and CDR2 is SYDVKM. The CDR3 sequence: CASSLVRTEAFF. In nucleotides, the CDR3 is TGTGCCAGCAGTTTAGTAAGGACTGAAGCTTTCTTT. Filled out from reference TRBV28 and TRBJ1-1, the complete variable domain reads DVKVTQSSRYLVKRTGEKVFLECVQDMDHENMFWYRQDPGLGLRLIYFSYDVKMKEKGDIPEGYSVSREKKERFSLILESASTNQTSMYLCASSLVRTEAFFGQGTRLTVV.

J is TRBJ1-1 and V is TRBV5-1; 8 bases line up with TRBD1. This CDR3 is 16 amino acids long. V gave up 2 bases and J gave up 4 bases; unmatched junction bases: 10. Germline CDR1 SGHRS, CDR2 YFSETQ. The CDR3 is CASSFRTGRKGTEAFF. CDR3 DNA sequence: TGCGCCAGCAGCTTTAGGACAGGGAGGAAAGGCACTGAAGCTTTCTTT.

The CDR3 spells CAISESSGQNTEAFF. In DNA form, the CDR3 reads TGTGCCATCAGTGAATCCTCAGGACAGAACACTGAAGCTTTCTTT. This chain joins TRBV10-3 and TRBJ1-1; tentative D call: TRBD1 (5 bases). Germline V gene lookup returns CDR1 ENHRY and CDR2 SYGVKD. V was cut by 3 bases and J by 1 base, with 12 bases left in between. The CDR3 sequence is 15 residues long.

The V gene is TRBV7-2, the J gene TRBJ1-1, with TRBD1 as a possible D gene (5 bases). CDR1 and CDR2 from the germline V gene are SGHTA and FQGNSA. V lost 5 bases and J 4 bases, leaving 14 bases between the germline ends. The CDR3 consists of 14 residues. The CDR3 is CASSPAGGGTEAFF. Here the CDR3 DNA reads TGTGCCAGCAGCCCGGCGGGGGGAGGCACTGAAGCTTTCTTT.

The chain links TRBV2 to TRBJ2-6, with 9 positions matching TRBD1. Trimming at V came to 6 bases and at J to 4 bases, leaving 4 bases not matched to a gene. Germline CDR1 and CDR2: SNHLY and FYNNEI. This CDR3 spans 15 amino acids. Written as DNA, the CDR3 is TGTGCCAGCAGGACAGGGGGGAGAGGGGCCAACGTCCTGACTTTC. This gives the protein CASRTGGRGANVLTF. Based on the CDR3 plus reference TRBV2 and TRBJ2-6, the full variable domain is EPEVTQTPSHQVTQMGQEVILRCVPISNHLYFYWYRQILGQKVEFLVSFYNNEISEKSEIFDDQFSVERPDGSNFTLKIRSTKLEDSAMYFCASRTGGRGANVLTFGAGSRLTVL.

The chain carries TRBV6-5 and TRBJ1-2; the match to TRBD1 covers 7 bases. Germline V gives CDR1 MNHEY, CDR2 SVGAGI. Trimming at V came to 5 bases and at J to 7 bases, leaving 7 bases not matched to a gene. This CDR3 region has 13 residues. CDR3 residues: CASSQGEIGGYTF. DNA for the CDR3: TGTGCCAGCAGTCAGGGGGAAATTGGTGGCTACACCTTC.

The chain joins TRBV2 to TRBJ2-1; D call uncertain. Deletions cut 7 bases from V and 9 bases from J, with 7 bases between. In germline, CDR1 is SNHLY, CDR2 FYNNEI. The CDR3 is 10 amino acids. This CDR3 is CASMFGEQFF. CDR3 coding DNA: TGTGCCAGCATGTTCGGTGAGCAGTTCTTC.

The chain recombines TRBV25-1 with TRBJ1-1; 7 positions agree with TRBD1. The V segment lost 4 bases and the J segment 11 bases; nucleotides outside the gene matches: 7. The CDR3 has 12 residues. CDR1 and CDR2 from the germline V gene are MGHDK and SYGVNS. The CDR3, as DNA: TGTGCCAGCAGTGGATTGGGACAGCCCGCTTTCTTT. Translated, it gives CASSGLGQPAFF.

The V call is TRBV13, the J call TRBJ2-1; D ambiguous. CDR1 and CDR2 (germline): PRHDT, FYEKMQ (reference sequence). The V gene lost 5 bases and the J gene lost 14 bases, with 19 bases spanning the gap. The CDR3 has 13 amino acids. The CDR3 coding sequence is TGTGCCAGCAGCCCTTCGACCGCGGCTGAAAAGTTCTTC. Translation: CASSPSTAAEKFF.

This clone has more than one count but fewer than ten. The chain employs TRBV27 and TRBJ2-2; the D gene is possibly TRBD1 (6 bases). Trimming took 10 bases from V and 1 from J, leaving 10 bases between them. Germline V gene data show CDR1 as MNHEY and CDR2 as SMNVEV (reference sequence). The CDR3 has 13 amino acids. In DNA form, the CDR3 reads TGTGCCACCGCGACAGGGAACACCGGGGAGCTGTTTTTT. Translation gives CATATGNTGELFF.

The chain is built from TRBV4-1 and TRBJ2-7; D not resolved. Between the trimmed V and J ends, which lost 2 bases and 0 bases, there was a span of 20 bases. This CDR3 is 18 amino acids long. The germline V gene has CDR1 MGHRA and CDR2 YSYEKL. CDR3 DNA: TGCGCCAGCAGCCAATTAATTGTTGGACCAAAAAACTCCTACGAGCAGTACTTC. Protein sequence: CASSQLIVGPKNSYEQYF.

V and J are TRBV11-2 and TRBJ2-6; D gene ambiguous. Germline V CDR1 and CDR2: SGHAT, FQNNGV. Trimming removed 6 bases at V and 0 bases at J, with 6 bases between. This CDR3 spans 14 amino acids. The CDR3 loop reads CASSQFSGANVLTF. For the CDR3, the DNA is TGTGCCAGCAGTCAATTCTCTGGGGCCAACGTCCTGACTTTC.

The chain couples TRBV5-1 to TRBJ2-3; TRBD1 matches at 7 bases. Looked up from germline, CDR1 is SGHRS and CDR2 is YFSETQ. Trimming took 1 base from V and 0 from J; bases not matched to a gene: 5. The CDR3 runs to 16 residues. Here the CDR3 DNA reads TGCGCCAGCAGCTTGCGCTGGGACAGCAGCACAGATACGCAGTATTTT. This gives the protein CASSLRWDSSTDTQYF.